This TCR beta chain was retrieved from a study of regulatory T cells in long-lasting Graves disease. Study-level background: It was over 5 years of antithyroid drugs, with positive TSH receptor antibodies, that meant persistent Graves' disease.

Trimming removed 3 bases from V and 8 bases from J; junction bases left unmatched: 3. Germline V gene data show CDR1 as DFQATT and CDR2 as SNEGSKA (reference sequence). The CDR3 length is 13 residues. Time point in this sample: persistent/refractory GD, antithyroid drugs over 5 years with positive TRAb. The TCR library was made from RNA extracted from PBMCs. This clonotype was detected ten times or more. The antigen is unknown. Study-wide results and caveats: Persistent disease preferred TRBV28, TRBJ1-2 and TRBJ2-5; new disease, TRBV20-1 and TRBJ2-1.

Building of the TCR beta libraries involved iRepertoire HTBI primers and Arm-PCR of CDR3 regions. Using its own MiXCR run on the multiplex PCR reads, TCRdb lists one record per CDR3 protein. Of about 660,000 distinct CDR3 sequences listed, 25% to 30% are singletons. The chain has TRBV20-1 and TRBJ1-4; 10 positions agree with TRBD1. This clonotype was sampled from a female donor with Graves disease. Material: peripheral blood mononuclear cells (PBMCs), obtained when the disease was refractory, from a patient treated with antithyroid drugs. The CDR3, as DNA: TGCAGTGCTAGCCGGGACAGGGGCGAAAAACTGTTTTTT. Translation: CSASRDRGEKLFF.